One sample yielded the 25 T cell receptor beta chains listed below, sequenced in a study of blood T cell repertoires in COVID-19. Assay: immunoSEQ multiplex PCR; the TCRdb copy retains only in-frame clones and omits some. The sample consists of approximately 300,000 clones, around 84% of them appearing once. Material: PBMCs or T cells enriched from blood (not recorded which). These receptors were collected from a man aged 25 to 45 who had recovered from COVID-19.

The chain has TRBV18 and TRBJ1-1; 8 bases are shared with TRBD1. V lost 0 bases and J lost 7; bases outside the gene matches: 10. CDR3 size: 16 residues. The germline V gene has CDR1 KGHSH and CDR2 LQKENI. The CDR3 nucleotides read TGTGCCAGCTCACCACCCACAGGGGGGCGATTTGATGAAGCTTTCTTT. Translating it yields CASSPPTGGRFDEAFF. The variable domain in full, with the rest retrieved from reference TRBV18 and TRBJ1-1, is NAGVMQNPRHLVRRRGQEARLRCSPMKGHSHVYWYRQLPEEGLKFMVYLQKENIIDESGMPKERFSAEFPKEGPSILRIQQVVRGDSAAYFCASSPPTGGRFDEAFFGQGTRLTVV.

The CDR3 loop is CATTGTGRNYGYTF. CDR3 in DNA: TGTGCCACAACCGGGACAGGAAGAAACTATGGCTACACCTTC. V and J are TRBV19 and TRBJ1-2; 8 bases are a match to TRBD1. Germline V gene data show CDR1 as LNHDA and CDR2 as SQIVND (reference sequence). The CDR3 is 14 amino acids. Losses at the gene ends were 10 bases for V and 2 bases for J; bases not matched to a gene: 9. The variable domain in full, completed from reference TRBV19 and TRBJ1-2, reads DGGITQSPKYLFRKEGQNVTLSCEQNLNHDAMYWYRQDPGQGLRLIYYSQIVNDFQKGDIAEGYSVSREKKESFPLTVTSAQKNPTAFYLCATTGTGRNYGYTFGSGTRLTVV.

This clone was picked up one time. CDR3 region: CASSLLGQGVGYNSPLHF. The CDR3 DNA follows: TGTGCCAGCAGCCTTCTGGGGCAGGGTGTGGGCTACAATTCACCCCTCCACTTT. V and J are TRBV3-1 (or the pseudogene TRBV3-2) and TRBJ1-6; TRBD1 is a possible D gene (5 bases). The length of the CDR3 is 18 residues. V lost 4 bases and J 7 bases, leaving 23 bases between the germline ends. Germline CDR1 reads LGHDT; CDR2 reads YNNKEL (reference sequence).

This chain uses TRBV30 with TRBJ1-5, with no clear D. Germline assignment: CDR1 GTSNPN and CDR2 SVGIG (reference sequence). Trimming took 5 bases from V and 0 from J, leaving 20 bases between them. The CDR3 runs to 17 residues. Here the CDR3 DNA reads TGTGCCTGGTCGAAGAGTACAGATTTATATAGCAATCAGCCCCAGCATTTT. This translates into CAWSKSTDLYSNQPQHF.

This chain joins TRBV13 and TRBJ2-1, with 10 bases identical to TRBD1. The germline V gene encodes CDR1 PRHDT and CDR2 FYEKMQ (reference sequence). The CDR3 length is 15 residues. Trimming cost V 6 bases and J 7 bases; bases outside gene matches: 9. This CDR3 is CASRRTGTGDNEQFF. CDR3 nucleotide sequence: TGTGCCAGCAGGAGGACCGGGACAGGGGATAATGAGCAGTTCTTC.

This chain links TRBV30 with TRBJ1-1; D is perhaps TRBD1 (6 bases). Germline V gene lookup returns CDR1 GTSNPN and CDR2 SVGIG (reference sequence). V dropped 3 bases and J dropped 1 base, with 24 bases sitting between them. This CDR3 region has 18 residues. CDR3 residues: CAWREAPYRVGGNTEAFF. The CDR3 DNA follows: TGTGCCTGGAGGGAGGCCCCTTACAGGGTTGGGGGGAACACTGAAGCTTTCTTT.

The chain uses TRBV4-1 and TRBJ2-1; D gene uncertain. The CDR3 totals 13 residues. Trimming stripped 1 base from V and 4 bases from J, with 5 bases between. CDR1 and CDR2 (germline): MGHRA, YSYEKL. CDR3: CASSQAPYNEQFF. CDR3 bases: TGCGCCAGCAGCCAAGCCCCGTACAATGAGCAGTTCTTC.

This chain connects TRBV5-4 to TRBJ1-2; D unclear. Germline CDR1 SGHNT, CDR2 YYREEE (reference sequence). This CDR3 contains 13 residues. With 5 bases removed from V and 4 bases from J, the gap between germline ends came to 12 bases. CDR3 in amino acids: CASRGAVIYGYTF. The CDR3 DNA follows: TGTGCCAGCAGGGGCGCCGTAATCTATGGCTACACCTTC.

As DNA, the CDR3 is TGTGCCAGCACCATAACAGGACGCGCAAGGGTGGATTCACCCCTCCACTTT. Translating it yields CASTITGRARVDSPLHF. The V and J genes are TRBV5-4 and TRBJ1-6; D might be TRBD1 (5 bases). V lost 6 bases and J lost 8, with 24 bases in between. Germline V gene data show CDR1 as SGHNT and CDR2 as YYREEE (reference sequence). The CDR3 sequence is 17 residues long.

This clone was recorded once. Here the CDR3 DNA reads TGCGCCAGCAGCTATCAAGGGGGGGACGAAAAACTGTTTTTT. Translation gives CASSYQGGDEKLFF. The V gene is TRBV5-1, the J gene TRBJ1-4; D is perhaps TRBD1 (6 bases). The CDR3 is 14 amino acids. Trimming pared 3 bases from V and 8 bases from J, leaving 14 bases between. Looked up from germline, CDR1 is SGHRS and CDR2 is YFSETQ.

The rearrangement joins TRBV7-6 to TRBJ2-7, with D unclear. CDR1 SGHVS and CDR2 FNYEAQ come from the germline V gene. The CDR3 runs to 12 residues. V was shortened by 5 bases and J by 3 bases, with 8 bases between the two germline ends. In nucleotides, the CDR3 is TGTGCCAGCAGCCCCACGGGCTACGAGCAGTACTTC. Encoded protein: CASSPTGYEQYF.

J is TRBJ1-2 and V is TRBV2; possibly TRBD1 for D (6 bases). Trimming cost V 7 bases and J 8 bases, with 17 bases left between them. CDR3 length equals 13 residues. In germline, CDR1 is SNHLY, CDR2 FYNNEI. The CDR3 DNA follows: TGTGCCAGCACCTCCCCTTCAGGGGCCGGCTACACCTTC. Translating it yields CASTSPSGAGYTF.

V and J are TRBV24-1 and TRBJ1-2, with 8 bases matching TRBD1. CDR1 and CDR2 (germline): KGHDR, SFDVKD. This CDR3 is built from 15 residues. Trimming took 10 bases from V and 8 from J; bases not matched to a gene: 17. DNA for the CDR3: TGTGCCACTTCGGACAGGGCCCCCCGAGAGAGAGGCTACACCTTC. Translating it yields CATSDRAPRERGYTF.

V is TRBV7-8 and J is TRBJ1-4; possibly TRBD1 for D (6 bases). Germline assignment: CDR1 SGHVS and CDR2 FQNEAQ. This CDR3 spans 14 amino acids. V dropped 1 base and J dropped 8 bases, with 11 bases sitting between them. CDR3 coding DNA: TGTGCCAGCAGCTTAGGGCAGGGGTTCGAAAAACTGTTTTTT. It codes for CASSLGQGFEKLFF.

This chain links TRBV5-1 with TRBJ2-7; TRBD1 matches at 9 bases. The CDR3 length is 15 residues. The V segment lost 4 bases and the J segment 1 base; nucleotides outside the gene matches: 6. The germline CDR1 and CDR2 sequences are SGHRS and YFSETQ. In DNA, the CDR3 is TGCGCCAGCAGCAATACGGGACAGGGATCCTACGAGCAGTACTTC. Translated, it gives CASSNTGQGSYEQYF.

This chain uses TRBV5-5 with TRBJ1-5, with TRBD1 identical over 7 bases. The trim removed 2 bases at V and 6 bases at J, leaving 5 bases unmatched. The CDR3 length is 14 residues. Looked up from germline, CDR1 is SGHKS and CDR2 is YYEKEE (reference sequence). CDR3 sequence (DNA): TGTGCCAGCAGCTTCACGGCAGGGGGTCAGCCCCAGCATTTT. Translation: CASSFTAGGQPQHF.

This sequence joins TRBV27 and TRBJ2-6; D ambiguous. V lost 3 bases and J lost 1, with 4 bases in between. The CDR3 spans 14 residues. Germline loops: CDR1 MNHEY, CDR2 SMNVEV (reference sequence). CDR3 residues: CASSFSSGANVLTF. For the CDR3, the DNA is TGTGCCAGCAGTTTCTCGTCTGGGGCCAACGTCCTGACTTTC. Complete variable domain (other parts from reference TRBV27 and TRBJ2-6): EAQVTQNPRYLITVTGKKLTVTCSQNMNHEYMSWYRQDPGLGLRQIYYSMNVEVTDKGDVPEGYKVSRKEKRNFPLILESPSPNQTSLYFCASSFSSGANVLTFGAGSRLTVL.

The rearrangement uses TRBV19 and TRBJ2-2; TRBD2 might be the D (5 bases). The CDR3 is made up of 15 amino acids. V lost 4 bases to trimming and J lost 3 bases, with 12 bases between them. Germline V lookup: CDR1 LNHDA, CDR2 SQIVND (reference sequence). The CDR3 is CASSRADYYTGELFF. CDR3 DNA sequence: TGTGCCAGTAGTAGGGCCGACTATTACACCGGGGAGCTGTTTTTT. Full variable domain (remainder filled in from reference TRBV19 and TRBJ2-2): DGGITQSPKYLFRKEGQNVTLSCEQNLNHDAMYWYRQDPGQGLRLIYYSQIVNDFQKGDIAEGYSVSREKKESFPLTVTSAQKNPTAFYLCASSRADYYTGELFFGEGSRLTVL.

The chain is built from TRBV5-4 and TRBJ1-1; D is possibly TRBD1 (5 bases). The CDR3 loop spans 15 amino acids. The ends were cut back, 1 base at V and 3 bases at J, with 13 bases in the middle. Germline loops: CDR1 SGHNT, CDR2 YYREEE (reference sequence). The CDR3 loop is CASSLTSRAYTEAFF. The CDR3 DNA sequence: TGTGCCAGCAGCTTGACTTCCAGGGCCTACACTGAAGCTTTCTTT.

The J gene is TRBJ1-3, the V gene TRBV29-1; 8 bases map to TRBD1. Germline values: CDR1 SQVTM, CDR2 ANQGSEA. With 1 base clipped from V and 3 bases from J, the junction kept 5 bases outside the gene matches. There are 15 residues in the CDR3. The CDR3 nucleotides read TGCAGCGTTGAAGTTGGTACAGGGGGTGGAAACACCATATATTTT. It translates to CSVEVGTGGGNTIYF.

The V gene is TRBV10-3, the J gene TRBJ2-5, with D possibly being TRBD2 (6 bases). Germline-derived CDR1 and CDR2 are ENHRY and SYGVKD. The length of the CDR3 is 17 residues. V lost 2 bases, J lost 5 bases, and 21 bases lay in between. The CDR3 protein is CAISEPSRVAGLETQYF. The CDR3 coding sequence is TGTGCCATCAGTGAGCCCTCCCGGGTGGCGGGGTTGGAGACCCAGTACTTC.

The CDR3 protein is CAWSPGSNTEAFF. In nucleotides, the CDR3 is TGTGCCTGGAGTCCCGGGTCAAACACTGAAGCTTTCTTT. The rearrangement joins TRBV30 to TRBJ1-1; D not certain. The CDR3 extends over 13 amino acids. CDR1 GTSNPN and CDR2 SVGIG come from the germline V gene (reference sequence). V was clipped by 2 bases and J by 2 bases, with 9 bases between them.

The chain's CDR3 is CASSQGQGAGEQYF. Written as DNA, the CDR3 is TGCGCCAGCAGCCAAGGACAGGGGGCAGGGGAGCAGTACTTC. The chain employs TRBV5-1 and TRBJ2-7; 11 nucleotides line up with TRBD1. Germline CDR1 SGHRS, CDR2 YFSETQ. The junction had 7 bases not matched to a gene; V was cut back by 4 bases and J by 7 bases. The CDR3 runs to 14 residues.

The V and J genes are TRBV6-5 and TRBJ1-1; no firm D call. This CDR3 spans 15 amino acids. Per germline, CDR1 MNHEY and CDR2 SVGAGI. V shed 7 bases and J shed 1 base, with 16 bases lying between them. The CDR3 region has the DNA TGTGCCAGCACTCCCAGAACGCCCGCGAACACTGAAGCTTTCTTT. This codes for CASTPRTPANTEAFF.

The chain combines TRBV14 with TRBJ2-7; D possibly corresponds to TRBD2 (5 bases). Germline lookup yields CDR1 SGHDN and CDR2 FVKESK. This CDR3 has 13 residues. Trimming left V 4 bases short and J 2 bases short, with 9 bases between. CDR3 region: CASSRGLTYEQYF. The CDR3 DNA is TGTGCCAGCAGCCGCGGACTGACCTACGAGCAGTACTTC.